The 25 T cell receptor beta chains reported below all come from one sample, sequenced in a study of blood T cell repertoires in COVID-19 (dated by TCRdb to between 2020 and 2021). Libraries were constructed by the immunoSEQ multiplex PCR assay. TCRdb took this table from immuneACCESS and kept in-frame rearrangements with V and J called. Such tables lack part of the clones; where checked against another copy, unresolved V genes explain under half of the gap, and the rest is unexplained. A total of roughly 140,000 clones appear in this sample, just under 90% of them only once. The top ten hold 4.3% of the sample. The sample consisted of peripheral blood. These receptor sequences come from a woman aged 40 to 50 with acute or convalescent COVID-19.

The chain recombines TRBV3-1 (or the pseudogene TRBV3-2) with TRBJ2-7; possibly TRBD2 for D (5 bases). Germline CDR1 and CDR2: LGHDT and YNNKEL (reference sequence). The CDR3 is 17 amino acids. The V end lost 1 base, the J end lost 0 bases, and 16 bases lay between the germline ends. The CDR3 region has the DNA TGTGCCAGCAGCCAAGTATGGGCGGGCAGCAGCTCCTACGAGCAGTACTTC. Translating it yields CASSQVWAGSSSYEQYF.

This clone was recorded a few times. The V and J genes are TRBV6-2 or TRBV6-3 and TRBJ1-1; D not certain. Trimming cost V 2 bases and J 1 base, with 5 bases left between them. This CDR3 has 13 amino acids. Germline V CDR1 and CDR2: MNHEY, SVGEGT. This CDR3 is CASSYLRNTEAFF. CDR3 nucleotide sequence: TGTGCCAGCAGTTACCTAAGGAACACTGAAGCTTTCTTT.

V usage is TRBV4-1 and J usage is TRBJ2-7, with D possibly being TRBD2 (5 bases). Trimming pared 2 bases from V and 10 bases from J, leaving 18 bases between. Germline values: CDR1 MGHRA, CDR2 YSYEKL. CDR3 length: 14 amino acids. The CDR3 reads CASSQPREGRSQYF. The DNA for the CDR3 is TGCGCCAGCAGCCAACCTCGGGAAGGGCGATCCCAGTACTTC.

The genes are TRBV2 and TRBJ1-1; D gene uncertain. V lost 5 bases and J 5 bases, leaving 15 bases between the germline ends. The V gene's germline CDR1 is SNHLY and CDR2 FYNNEI. The CDR3 runs to 14 residues. CDR3 protein: CASSQDFEGTEAFF. Here the CDR3 DNA reads TGTGCCAGCAGTCAAGACTTCGAGGGTACTGAAGCTTTCTTT.

The chain is built from TRBV11-3 and TRBJ2-3, with D unresolved. CDR1 is SGHNT and CDR2 is YENEEA in the germline V gene. The CDR3 has 13 amino acids. V lost 0 bases to trimming and J lost 10 bases, with 11 bases between them. The chain's CDR3 is CASSLDQISPQYF. In DNA, the CDR3 is TGTGCCAGCAGCTTAGATCAGATCTCTCCGCAGTATTTT.

The CDR3 reads CASSLGRVSRDYGYTF. CDR3 nucleotides: TGTGCCAGCAGCTTGGGACGGGTCTCCCGGGACTATGGCTACACCTTC. The gene calls are TRBV5-5 and TRBJ1-2; the D is unclear. This CDR3 is built from 16 residues. V lost 0 bases, J lost 3 bases, and 15 bases lay in between. CDR1 and CDR2 from the germline V gene are SGHKS and YYEKEE (reference sequence).

Here the CDR3 reads CASSSYNEKLFF. In nucleotides, the CDR3 is TGTGCCAGCAGCTCCTATAATGAAAAACTGTTTTTT. The chain carries TRBV6-5 and TRBJ1-4, with D unclear. This CDR3 spans 12 amino acids. V was clipped by 6 bases and J by 4 bases, with 6 bases between them. Germline CDR1 MNHEY, CDR2 SVGAGI.

The V and J genes are TRBV10-3 and TRBJ1-6; D uncertain. Germline CDR1 is ENHRY and CDR2 is SYGVKD. This CDR3 region has 16 residues. V lost 2 bases, J lost 7 bases, and 15 bases lay in between. The CDR3 loop reads CAISEEPGDRNSPLHF. As DNA, the CDR3 is TGTGCCATCAGTGAGGAACCGGGAGATCGAAATTCACCCCTCCACTTT.

The V gene is TRBV12-5, the J gene TRBJ1-1; perhaps TRBD1 as D (5 bases). CDR3 size: 14 residues. Looked up from germline, CDR1 is LGHNT and CDR2 is FRNRAP. V shed 1 base and J shed 5 bases, with 11 bases lying between them. In nucleotides, the CDR3 is TGTGCTAGTGGTTTGGGGGCAGGGCAAACTGAAGCTTTCTTT. It specifies CASGLGAGQTEAFF.

The V gene is TRBV12-3 or TRBV12-4, the J gene TRBJ2-7, with 7 bases fitting TRBD1. The CDR3 spans 13 residues. The junction had 3 bases not matched to a gene; V was cut back by 6 bases and J by 1 base. CDR3 nucleotide sequence: TGTGCCAGCAGGACAGGGAATTCCTACGAGCAGTACTTC. This codes for CASRTGNSYEQYF.

The gene calls are TRBV25-1 and TRBJ1-2; a possible D gene is TRBD1 (6 bases). The V and J ends lost 0 bases and 4 bases respectively, with 9 bases between them. The CDR3 is 14 residues long. Germline-derived CDR1 and CDR2 are MGHDK and SYGVNS. The CDR3 DNA follows: TGTGCCAGCAGTGAATATACAGGGCCCTATGGCTACACCTTC. Amino acids: CASSEYTGPYGYTF.

This chain joins TRBV19 and TRBJ1-1, with a possible D match to TRBD1 (6 bases). V was trimmed by 9 bases and J by 1 base, leaving 12 bases between them. This CDR3 has 13 amino acids. Germline-derived CDR1 and CDR2 are LNHDA and SQIVND (reference sequence). The CDR3 nucleotides read TGTGCCAGCCACAAACAGGGGAACACTGAAGCTTTCTTT. Its protein product is CASHKQGNTEAFF.

The V call is TRBV28, the J call TRBJ1-2; D gene uncertain. The CDR3 has 15 residues. V lost 5 bases to trimming and J lost 6 bases, with 19 bases between them. Per germline, CDR1 MDHEN and CDR2 SYDVKM. The CDR3 DNA reads as TGTGCCAGCAGTCAAGGAGCGGCAGAATATAATGGCTACACCTTC. Its translation: CASSQGAAEYNGYTF.

Remarks on this clone: Other nucleotide sequences from this sample produce the same CDR3. The rearrangement uses TRBV6-5 and TRBJ2-7; D gene uncertain. Trimming took 0 bases from V and 3 from J, leaving 6 bases between them. This CDR3 spans 13 amino acids. CDR1 and CDR2 from the germline V gene are MNHEY and SVGAGI. The CDR3 region has the DNA TGTGCCAGCAGTTACTCACGGAGCTACGAGCAGTACTTC. It yields the protein CASSYSRSYEQYF.

The gene calls are TRBV4-3 and TRBJ1-1, with no clear D. CDR3 length: 16 residues. V shed 2 bases and J shed 4 bases, with 17 bases lying between them. The germline V gene encodes CDR1 LGHNA and CDR2 YSLEER. The CDR3 here is CASSQSPPGESTEAFF. The CDR3 region has the DNA TGCGCCAGCAGCCAAAGTCCGCCCGGGGAGAGCACTGAAGCTTTCTTT.

This clone showed up just a few times. The chain carries TRBV6-5 and TRBJ2-7; D possibly corresponds to TRBD2 (7 bases). V lost 6 bases, J lost 7 bases, and 19 bases lay in between. The CDR3 covers 14 residues. Germline V CDR1 and CDR2: MNHEY, SVGAGI. CDR3 residues: CASRPRGGLGEQYF. The CDR3 DNA follows: TGTGCCAGCAGGCCTCGCGGGGGCTTGGGGGAGCAGTACTTC.

This clone occurred a few times. The chain joins TRBV28 to TRBJ2-2; 8 nucleotides match TRBD2. Germline V CDR1 and CDR2: MDHEN, SYDVKM. The CDR3 runs 18 residues. Losses at the gene ends were 4 bases for V and 6 bases for J; bases not matched to a gene: 16. The CDR3 is CASSSRESGSLASGELFF. CDR3 coding DNA: TGTGCCAGCAGTTCGCGCGAAAGCGGGAGTCTGGCATCCGGGGAGCTGTTTTTT.

V usage is TRBV2 and J usage is TRBJ1-2, with 8 bases fitting TRBD1. This CDR3 is 15 amino acids long. V lost 5 bases, J lost 7 bases, and 12 bases stayed unmatched. Per the germline V gene, CDR1 is SNHLY and CDR2 is FYNNEI. The CDR3 DNA reads TGTGCCAGCAGTTCCCGGGCCCGGACAGGGCTTGGCTACACCTTC. As protein: CASSSRARTGLGYTF.

The chain couples TRBV7-8 to TRBJ2-7, with TRBD1 matching 10 bases. V shed 6 bases, J shed 2 bases, and the junction held 7 bases outside the gene matches. Germline assignment: CDR1 SGHVS and CDR2 FQNEAQ. The CDR3 covers 15 residues. The CDR3 region is CASRTRQGAPYEQYF. In DNA, the CDR3 is TGTGCCAGCAGAACTAGACAGGGGGCACCCTACGAGCAGTACTTC.

CDR3: CASSLYGRTTGELFF. CDR3 in DNA: TGTGCCAGCAGCTTATACGGGAGGACCACCGGGGAGCTGTTTTTT. The V call is TRBV7-2, the J call TRBJ2-2; 7 nucleotides align to TRBD2. Looked up from germline, CDR1 is SGHTA and CDR2 is FQGNSA. V gave up 2 bases and J gave up 4 bases; unmatched junction bases: 4. CDR3 size: 15 residues.

V and J are TRBV6-5 and TRBJ2-2, with D unclear. The CDR3 runs to 13 residues. Germline CDR1 reads MNHEY; CDR2 reads SVGAGI. V was clipped by 5 bases and J by 0 bases, with 4 bases between them. CDR3 sequence reads: CASSPTNTGELFF. CDR3 in DNA: TGTGCCAGCAGTCCAACGAACACCGGGGAGCTGTTTTTT.

The chain recombines TRBV6-8 with TRBJ1-1, with 7 bases aligning to TRBD1. V was pared by 4 bases and J by 0 bases, with 5 bases of the junction left unmatched. This CDR3 comprises 15 residues. Germline V CDR1 and CDR2: MNHGY, SAAAGT. The CDR3, as DNA: TGTGCCAGCAGTTCCACAGGGGAACTGAACACTGAAGCTTTCTTT. Translated, it gives CASSSTGELNTEAFF.

This clone has only one observation. The chain carries TRBV2 and TRBJ1-1; TRBD1 agrees at 7 bases. Trimming at V came to 6 bases and at J to 6 bases, leaving 13 bases not matched to a gene. CDR1 is SNHLY and CDR2 is FYNNEI in the germline V gene. This CDR3 spans 15 amino acids. CDR3 sequence (DNA): TGTGCCAGCAGAAGATTAGACAGGGTTCGAGCTGAAGCTTTCTTT. Protein product: CASRRLDRVRAEAFF.

CDR3 in DNA: TGTGCCAGCAGTGATGGGACAGGGTATGAAAAACTGTTTTTT. Translating it yields CASSDGTGYEKLFF. The genes are TRBV25-1 and TRBJ1-4; 9 positions match TRBD1. The germline CDR1 and CDR2 sequences are MGHDK and SYGVNS. The CDR3 runs to 14 residues. The V segment lost 3 bases and the J segment 6 bases; nucleotides outside the gene matches: 2.

The J gene is TRBJ2-7, the V gene TRBV7-7, with 8 bases fitting TRBD1. This CDR3 region has 14 residues. J gave up 6 bases and V 4 bases, and 8 bases lay outside the gene matches. In germline, CDR1 is SSHAT, CDR2 FNYEAQ (reference sequence). CDR3 nucleotides: TGTGCCAGCAGCTCCGGGACAGGCGCGGGCGAGCAGTACTTC. Translating gives CASSSGTGAGEQYF.